The subject of this entry is one TCR beta chain. Antigen: not known. At one end the junction does not follow the germline gene, possibly because of a read error. The repertoire was sequenced with immunoSEQ multiplex PCR; TCRdb's copy has only in-frame clones and lacks some. This sample has more than 550,000 clones, with around 70% found just once. The record originates from a study of shared clonotypes between healthy human individuals. Overall study findings and caveats: Estimated richness was generally greater in naive than memory subsets.

This CDR3 comprises 14 residues. Germline lookup yields CDR1 SGHDT and CDR2 YYEEEE. The material sequenced was memory CD4+ T cells sorted from blood. Subset of the sample: CD45RA-negative fraction. This rearrangement joins TRBV5-6 to TRBJ2-1, with a weak D call TRBD2 (6 bases). The TCR was taken from a woman between 25 and 40 years old in good health. This CDR3 is CASSSVAVSNEQFF. CDR3 DNA: TGTGCCAGTAGCTCAGTAGCGGTCTCCAATGAGCAGTTCTTC.